These 28 T cell receptor beta chains were sequenced from one sample in a study of cytomegalovirus exposure and HLA in healthy donors. Amplification used 60 Vbeta primers and 13 Jbeta primers. The repertoire was sequenced with immunoSEQ multiplex PCR; TCRdb's copy has only in-frame clones and lacks some. The table has about 170,000 clones, about four fifths seen once. The sequenced sample consisted of PBMCs. The receptors stem from a male donor in good health and CMV-seronegative.

This clone came up a few times. J is TRBJ1-4 and V is TRBV4-2; D gene ambiguous. Trimming removed 2 bases from V and 8 bases from J, with 9 bases in between. This CDR3 is built from 13 residues. The germline V gene encodes CDR1 LGHNA and CDR2 YNFKEQ. This CDR3 is CASSQLSNEKLFF. CDR3 nucleotides: TGTGCCAGCAGCCAACTTAGTAACGAAAAACTGTTTTTT.

In its sample, this clone was seen a few times. The V gene is TRBV7-3, the J gene TRBJ2-1, with 8 bases identical to TRBD2. Germline CDR1 SGHTA, CDR2 FQGTGA. With 5 bases clipped from V and 4 bases from J, the junction kept 7 bases outside the gene matches. The CDR3 is 15 residues long. The CDR3 nucleotides are TGTGCCAGCAGCGCGGGGGGAACGGTTTACAATGAGCAGTTCTTC. Its translation is CASSAGGTVYNEQFF.

The chain uses TRBV28 and TRBJ2-1, with TRBD1 matching 9 bases. Looked up from germline, CDR1 is MDHEN and CDR2 is SYDVKM. V lost 7 bases to trimming and J lost 6 bases; unmatched junction nucleotides: 13. The CDR3 is made up of 16 amino acids. The CDR3 is CASIKPATGGGNEQFF. The DNA for the CDR3 is TGTGCCAGCATCAAACCCGCGACAGGGGGAGGCAATGAGCAGTTCTTC.

This clone appeared a single time. Its ends do not fully match the called genes, so a read error is possible. The chain is built from TRBV29-1 and TRBJ2-1, with D possibly being TRBD1 (6 bases). The CDR3 is 12 residues long. Germline CDR1 SQVTM, CDR2 ANQGSEA. The CDR3: CSVEVSGTREFF. Here the CDR3 DNA reads TGCAGCGTAGAAGTATCCGGGACACGCGAGTTCTTC.

Here the CDR3 DNA reads TGTGCCAGCAGCTTGGAGGGGATCGACGAGCAGTACTTC. Its protein is CASSLEGIDEQYF. The V and J genes are TRBV11-2 and TRBJ2-5; D is perhaps TRBD2 (6 bases). The J call may be mistaken, given a closer DNA end match to TRBJ2-7. There are 13 residues in the CDR3. Germline-derived CDR1 and CDR2 are SGHAT and FQNNGV.

The chain employs TRBV7-9 and TRBJ2-7, with 12 bases identical to TRBD2. Trimming took 5 bases from V and 3 from J; bases not matched to a gene: 5. Germline values: CDR1 SEHNR, CDR2 FQNEAQ (reference sequence). This CDR3 spans 15 amino acids. This CDR3 is CASSIPTSGSYEQYF. The CDR3 DNA sequence: TGTGCCAGCAGCATCCCGACTAGCGGGAGCTACGAGCAGTACTTC.

The chain combines TRBV2 with TRBJ2-7; tentative D call: TRBD2 (6 bases). V dropped 7 bases and J dropped 2 bases, with 15 bases sitting between them. CDR3 length: 14 residues. The V gene's germline CDR1 is SNHLY and CDR2 FYNNEI. CDR3 amino acids: CASTEGTPTYEQYF. In nucleotides, the CDR3 is TGTGCCAGCACGGAGGGGACTCCGACCTACGAGCAGTACTTC.

J is TRBJ2-3 and V is TRBV9; the match to TRBD2 covers 8 bases. The junction had 4 bases not matched to a gene; V was cut back by 5 bases and J by 5 bases. This CDR3 region has 13 residues. CDR1 SGDLS and CDR2 YYNGEE come from the germline V gene. The CDR3 DNA reads TGTGCCAGCAGTACTAGCGGTAGAGATACGCAGTATTTT. Translating gives CASSTSGRDTQYF.

The V gene is TRBV7-2, the J gene TRBJ1-2, with 11 bases aligning to TRBD1. Trimming at V came to 5 bases and at J to 1 base, leaving 6 bases not matched to a gene. Germline lookup yields CDR1 SGHTA and CDR2 FQGNSA. This CDR3 has 16 residues. The DNA of the CDR3 is TGTGCCAGCAGCCCGGTGGGACAGGGGGTTAACTATGGCTACACCTTC. This encodes CASSPVGQGVNYGYTF.

The rearrangement uses TRBV2 and TRBJ2-2; no firm D call. The germline V gene encodes CDR1 SNHLY and CDR2 FYNNEI. Trimming left V 5 bases short and J 9 bases short, with 16 bases between. This CDR3 is built from 14 residues. The CDR3 sequence is CASSSTVSVRELFF. CDR3 DNA: TGTGCCAGCAGTTCTACAGTGAGTGTACGGGAGCTGTTTTTT.

The chain recombines TRBV29-1 with TRBJ1-4; the match to TRBD1 covers 7 bases. The CDR3 spans 13 residues. CDR1 is SQVTM, CDR2 ANQGSEA, per germline. Unmatched junction bases numbered 10, after V lost 7 bases and J lost 8 bases. The CDR3 region has the DNA TGCAGCGCTGGAACAGGGGAGCGGGAAAAACTGTTTTTT. Translation gives CSAGTGEREKLFF. The full variable domain, with the rest looked up from reference TRBV29-1 and TRBJ1-4, is SAVISQKPSRDICQRGTSLTIQCQVDSQVTMMFWYRQQPGQSLTLIATANQGSEATYESGFVIDKFPISRPNLTFSTLTVSNMSPEDSSIYLCSAGTGEREKLFFGSGTQLSVL.

In regard to this clone: An end of the junction does not agree with germline; a read error may underlie this. V and J are TRBV7-9 and TRBJ2-1; the match to TRBD2 covers 10 bases. Germline values: CDR1 SEHNR, CDR2 FQNEAQ (reference sequence). The CDR3 runs 15 residues. CDR3 coding DNA: TGTTCCAGCAGCTTAGCGGGGGGAAGGTACAATGAGCAGTTCTTC. The encoded protein is CSSSLAGGRYNEQFF.

The chain couples TRBV27 to TRBJ2-6, with 9 bases identical to TRBD1. This CDR3 contains 18 residues. Trimming removed 2 bases from V and 1 base from J; junction bases left unmatched: 6. Germline CDR1 reads MNHEY; CDR2 reads SMNVEV (reference sequence). The CDR3 bases are TGTGCCAGCAGTTTACCCCGGGACAGGGTATCTGGGGCCAACGTCCTGACTTTC. Protein sequence: CASSLPRDRVSGANVLTF. The full variable domain, with the rest looked up from reference TRBV27 and TRBJ2-6, is EAQVTQNPRYLITVTGKKLTVTCSQNMNHEYMSWYRQDPGLGLRQIYYSMNVEVTDKGDVPEGYKVSRKEKRNFPLILESPSPNQTSLYFCASSLPRDRVSGANVLTFGAGSRLTVL.

V is TRBV5-1 and J is TRBJ2-1, with D possibly being TRBD1 (6 bases). Trimming took off 0 bases at V and 1 base at J, with 8 bases between the two ends. Germline V gives CDR1 SGHRS, CDR2 YFSETQ. This CDR3 spans 15 amino acids. The chain's CDR3 is CASSLDQGSYNEQFF. The CDR3, as DNA: TGCGCCAGCAGCTTGGACCAGGGGTCCTACAATGAGCAGTTCTTC.

This rearrangement joins TRBV4-3 to TRBJ1-2, with 7 bases identical to TRBD1. Looked up from germline, CDR1 is LGHNA and CDR2 is YSLEER. The CDR3 sequence is 18 residues long. V gave up 5 bases and J gave up 5 bases; unmatched junction bases: 20. CDR3 protein: CASSSFIGGQRPGYGYTF. CDR3 DNA: TGCGCCAGCAGCTCGTTCATCGGGGGACAGCGCCCGGGGTATGGCTACACCTTC.

The chain joins TRBV27 to TRBJ2-1, with 10 bases identical to TRBD2. This CDR3 comprises 17 residues. Germline loops: CDR1 MNHEY, CDR2 SMNVEV (reference sequence). The junction had 13 bases not matched to a gene; V was cut back by 5 bases and J by 6 bases. The CDR3 here is CASSPEQLAGPSNEQFF. The CDR3 DNA sequence: TGTGCCAGCAGTCCAGAGCAACTAGCGGGACCATCCAATGAGCAGTTCTTC.

This clone has only one observation. The V call is TRBV13, the J call TRBJ2-3, with 8 positions matching TRBD2. Trimming removed 3 bases from V and 3 bases from J; junction bases left unmatched: 20. The CDR3 runs 20 residues. Germline CDR1 and CDR2: PRHDT and FYEKMQ (reference sequence). The CDR3 nucleotides are TGTGCCAGCAGCTTTGCGACCTGGTCGTCGACGGGAGGGCCGACAGATACGCAGTATTTT. This encodes CASSFATWSSTGGPTDTQYF.

V and J are TRBV5-6 and TRBJ1-2; 10 nucleotides align to TRBD1. The junction had 1 base not matched to a gene; V was cut back by 3 bases and J by 2 bases. The CDR3 runs 14 residues. CDR1 is SGHDT and CDR2 is YYEEEE in the germline V gene. This chain's CDR3 is CASSSDRGNYGYTF. The CDR3 nucleotides are TGTGCCAGCAGCTCGGACAGGGGGAACTATGGCTACACCTTC.

The chain combines TRBV6-1 with TRBJ1-1; D unresolved. The length of the CDR3 is 14 residues. V lost 7 bases and J lost 0, with 12 bases in between. CDR1 MNHNS and CDR2 SASEGT come from the germline V gene. CDR3 coding DNA: TGTGCCAGCACAAGACTACCGGTGAACACTGAAGCTTTCTTT. Translation: CASTRLPVNTEAFF.

This clone showed up just a few times. The chain links TRBV28 to TRBJ2-7; TRBD1 might be the D (6 bases). Germline CDR1 and CDR2: MDHEN and SYDVKM. The CDR3 is made up of 11 amino acids. V was cut by 7 bases and J by 2 bases, with 6 bases left in between. In DNA, the CDR3 is TGTGCCAGCACAGGGGCCTACGAGCAGTACTTC. Residues: CASTGAYEQYF.

The chain couples TRBV15 to TRBJ2-3, with unresolved D. Germline V gene sequence: CDR1 LNHNV, CDR2 YYDKDF (reference sequence). This CDR3 has 13 residues. V was shortened by 0 bases and J by 6 bases, with 7 bases between the two germline ends. In nucleotides, the CDR3 is TGTGCCACCAGCAGAGATCAGGTTGATACGCAGTATTTT. Translated: CATSRDQVDTQYF.

The chain employs TRBV5-1 and TRBJ2-7; 9 bases line up with TRBD2. The germline CDR1 and CDR2 sequences are SGHRS and YFSETQ. V lost 0 bases, J lost 4 bases, and 11 bases stayed unmatched. The CDR3 contains 17 residues. As DNA, the CDR3 is TGCGCCAGCAGCTTGGTGGGTAGCGGGAGATCCCATTACGAGCAGTACTTC. Its protein is CASSLVGSGRSHYEQYF.

Only one count was recorded for this clone. This sequence joins TRBV27 and TRBJ2-1, with 11 bases that match TRBD2. V trimming: 2 bases; J trimming: 7 bases; junction bases outside the gene matches: 7. Germline V CDR1 and CDR2: MNHEY, SMNVEV (reference sequence). The CDR3 runs 16 residues. For the CDR3, the DNA is TGTGCCAGCAGTTTAGAGTTAGCGGGGGGGCTGAATGAGCAGTTCTTC. It yields the protein CASSLELAGGLNEQFF.

V usage is TRBV4-1 and J usage is TRBJ2-7, with TRBD1 matching 9 bases. CDR3 length equals 16 residues. Per germline, CDR1 MGHRA and CDR2 YSYEKL. V lost 1 base, J lost 2 bases, and 6 bases stayed unmatched. CDR3: CASSQGPGQGPYEQYF. The DNA of the CDR3 is TGCGCCAGCAGCCAAGGCCCAGGACAGGGGCCCTACGAGCAGTACTTC.

The chain uses TRBV10-3 and TRBJ2-5, with a possible D match to TRBD1 (6 bases). Germline CDR1 reads ENHRY; CDR2 reads SYGVKD. Trimming took off 4 bases at V and 4 bases at J, with 13 bases between the two ends. The CDR3 spans 14 residues. CDR3 residues: CAISGLQGGETQYF. The CDR3, as DNA: TGTGCCATCAGTGGGCTACAGGGTGGAGAGACCCAGTACTTC.

This chain uses TRBV7-2 with TRBJ2-7; 7 positions agree with TRBD1. V was pared by 5 bases and J by 5 bases, with 9 bases of the junction left unmatched. Germline V lookup: CDR1 SGHTA, CDR2 FQGNSA. The CDR3 contains 14 residues. Here the CDR3 reads CASSMDRRSHEQYF. CDR3 in DNA: TGTGCCAGCAGCATGGACAGGAGGTCCCACGAGCAGTACTTC.

J is TRBJ2-5 and V is TRBV18, with 8 bases fitting TRBD2. The end of the DNA fits TRBJ2-7 better, so the J call may be wrong. Germline V gives CDR1 KGHSH, CDR2 LQKENI. The CDR3 covers 15 residues. The CDR3 DNA follows: TGTGCCAGCTCACCACCGGCGGGGGGAACCTACGAGCAGTACTTC. Translating gives CASSPPAGGTYEQYF.

About this clone: The same CDR3 also results from other DNA sequences found in this sample. The rearrangement links TRBV29-1 to TRBJ2-5; possible D gene TRBD2, 5 bases. The CDR3 extends over 12 amino acids. Germline V gene lookup returns CDR1 SQVTM and CDR2 ANQGSEA. Trimming left V 6 bases short and J 3 bases short, with 11 bases between. The CDR3 bases are TGCAGCGTCGAGGGTAGAAAAGAGACCCAGTACTTC. Translation: CSVEGRKETQYF.